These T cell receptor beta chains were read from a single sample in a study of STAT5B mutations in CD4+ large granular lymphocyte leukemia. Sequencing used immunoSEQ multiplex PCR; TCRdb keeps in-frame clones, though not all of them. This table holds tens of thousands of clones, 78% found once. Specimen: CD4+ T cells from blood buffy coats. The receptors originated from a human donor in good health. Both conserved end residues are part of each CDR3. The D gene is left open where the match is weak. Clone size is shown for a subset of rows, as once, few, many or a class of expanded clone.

TGTGCCAGCAGCTTAGATCGTCGTTATGAGCAGTTCTTC	CASSLDRRYEQFF	-	TRBV11-2	TRBJ2-1	-	13
TGCGCCAGCAGCTTGGGGCCCGGAGAGACCCAGTACTTC	CASSLGPGETQYF	-	TRBV5-1	TRBJ2-5	-	13
TGTGCCAGCAGTAATACGGACGGATACTATGGCTACACCTTC	CASSNTDGYYGYTF	-	TRBV28	TRBJ1-2	-	14
TGCGCCAGCAGCGACAGCGGGGGCTCCTACGAGCAGTACTTC	CASSDSGGSYEQYF	TRBD2	TRBV5-1	TRBJ2-7	-	14
TGTGCCAGCTCACTCCTGATGGACCACTACGAGCAGTACTTC	CASSLLMDHYEQYF	-	TRBV18	TRBJ2-7	-	14
TGCGCCAGCAGCCAGGAAACACAAGCCAAAAACATTCAGTACTTC	CASSQETQAKNIQYF	-	TRBV4-1	TRBJ2-4	-	15
TGTGCCAGCAGTGAAGCGCGTGCGATTCCGAGCTCCTACGAGCAGTACTTC	CASSEARAIPSSYEQYF	-	TRBV2	TRBJ2-7	-	17
TGTGCAGTAGGAGAGAACACCGGGGAGCTGTTTTTT	CAVGENTGELFF	-	TRBV6-1	TRBJ2-2	-	12
TGTGCCTGGGGGACTAGCGGGGCAGATACGCAGTATTTT	CAWGTSGADTQYF	TRBD2	TRBV30	TRBJ2-3	-	13
TGTGCCACCCAGGGGGCGGAAACAGATACGCAGTATTTT	CATQGAETDTQYF	TRBD1	TRBV10-3	TRBJ2-3	-	13
TGCGCCAGCAGCCAAGAACAAGGGGGACAGCCCCAGCATTTT	CASSQEQGGQPQHF	-	TRBV4-3	TRBJ1-5	-	14
TGTGCCAGCATCCACGGCCGGTGGGCCTACACAGATACGCAGTATTTT	CASIHGRWAYTDTQYF	-	TRBV7-8	TRBJ2-3	-	16
TGTGCCAGCAGCGTAGGCGGGACTACACACAATGAGCAGTTCTTC	CASSVGGTTHNEQFF	TRBD2	TRBV9	TRBJ2-1	once	15
TGTGCCATCAGTGGGACTAGCGGCTTGTACGAGCAGTACTTC	CAISGTSGLYEQYF	TRBD2	TRBV10-3	TRBJ2-7	-	14
TGTGCCAGTAGTGACACAGGGGGCGCGACTCAGCCCCAGCATTTT	CASSDTGGATQPQHF	TRBD1	TRBV19	TRBJ1-5	-	15
TGCGCCAGCAGCCCCGACTATAGGCAGTACTTC	CASSPDYRQYF	-	TRBV10-2	TRBJ2-7	-	11
TGTGCCAGCAGCAAGACAGGGGTGAATCAGCCCCAGCATTTT	CASSKTGVNQPQHF	TRBD1	TRBV6-5	TRBJ1-5	-	14
TGTGCCAGCAGCCCCCTCCCGGGCACTGAAGCTTTCTTT	CASSPLPGTEAFF	-	TRBV9	TRBJ1-1	few	13
TGCAGTGCAGCAGACAGGGTCGAGCAGTACTTC	CSAADRVEQYF	TRBD1	TRBV20-1	TRBJ2-7	-	11
TGTGCCAGCAGTGGAGTATGGGGCGAGTCCTATCAGCCCCAGCATTTT	CASSGVWGESYQPQHF	-	TRBV2	TRBJ1-5	-	16
TGTGCCAGCAGTGAAAACATTAGGGGGCATGAGCAGTTCTTC	CASSENIRGHEQFF	TRBD1	TRBV6-1	TRBJ2-1	-	14
TGTGCCAGCTCACCAAGACGACAGGGTGGGGACACTGAAGCTTTCTTT	CASSPRRQGGDTEAFF	TRBD1	TRBV18	TRBJ1-1	-	16
TGTGCCAGCAGTGAAAGGACCCAGTACTTC	CASSERTQYF	-	TRBV2	TRBJ2-5	-	10
TGTGCCAGCAGTAAGGAGGGGTTGGCTCAGCCCCAGCATTTT	CASSKEGLAQPQHF	-	TRBV9	TRBJ1-5	few	14
TGTGCCAGCAGAGCAAGGGTAGCGGGGGGAAATGAGCAGTTCTTC	CASRARVAGGNEQFF	TRBD2	TRBV2	TRBJ2-1	-	15
TGTGCCAGCAGCTTACGGTTGAACACTGAAGCTTTCTTT	CASSLRLNTEAFF	-	TRBV11-3	TRBJ1-1	-	13
TGCAGCGTTGAAGGGACCGCAACTAATGAAAAACTGTTTTTT	CSVEGTATNEKLFF	-	TRBV29-1	TRBJ1-4	few	14
TGTGCCAGCAGCGCCGCCTTGGGGGCAGCAGATACGCAGTATTTT	CASSAALGAADTQYF	-	TRBV7-8	TRBJ2-3	-	15
TGTGCCAGCAGCGCCAGTCCGGGACTGCAAGAGACCCAGTACTTC	CASSASPGLQETQYF	-	TRBV2	TRBJ2-5	-	15
TGTGCCAGCAGCTTGGCTGAGGTGCGGGCAACCAATGAGCAGTTCTTC	CASSLAEVRATNEQFF	-	TRBV5-5	TRBJ2-1	-	16
TGTGCCAGCAGCCTCTCTGGAAACACCATATATTTT	CASSLSGNTIYF	-	TRBV13	TRBJ1-3	few	12
TGCGCCAGCAGCCAAGAGGACAGGGCCCTCTCCTACGAGCAGTACTTC	CASSQEDRALSYEQYF	TRBD1	TRBV4-1	TRBJ2-7	-	16
TGTGCCAGCAGCTTCGACAGGGTGAACACTGAAGCTTTCTTT	CASSFDRVNTEAFF	TRBD1	TRBV7-8	TRBJ1-1	-	14
TGTGCCAGCAGTTTATCTAGCGGGGGGGCAGATACGCAGTATTTT	CASSLSSGGADTQYF	TRBD2	TRBV27	TRBJ2-3	-	15
TGTGCCAGCAGCCGCTTAGCGACGGGACAGTCCTCCTACGAGCAGTACTTC	CASSRLATGQSSYEQYF	TRBD1	TRBV7-6	TRBJ2-7	few	17
TGTGCCTGGAGTGCTGGGGCTACTAATGAAAAACTGTTTTTT	CAWSAGATNEKLFF	-	TRBV30	TRBJ1-4	-	14
TGTGCCAGTAGGGAATCTAGCGGAGGCTTCCATGAGCAGTTCTTC	CASRESSGGFHEQFF	TRBD2	TRBV19	TRBJ2-1	few	15
TGTGCCAGCAGTTACGGGGGTGGGTTGTTAGGAGCTTTCTTT	CASSYGGGLLGAFF	-	TRBV6-5	TRBJ1-1	-	14
TGTGCCAGCAGCTTAGGACAGGGGGGAGAGACCCAGTACTTC	CASSLGQGGETQYF	TRBD1	TRBV13	TRBJ2-5	-	14
TGCGCCAGCACACTAGCGGGGGGGAACACAGATACGCAGTATTTT	CASTLAGGNTDTQYF	TRBD2	TRBV5-1	TRBJ2-3	-	15
TGTGCCAGCAGTGGACAGATTAATCAGCCCCAGCATTTT	CASSGQINQPQHF	-	TRBV6-1	TRBJ1-5	-	13
TGTGCCAGCAGCTCCTCCGGGCTCACAGATACGCAGTATTTT	CASSSSGLTDTQYF	-	TRBV7-9	TRBJ2-3	-	14
TGTGCCAGCAGCCAAGGAAAGACAGGGGGGAAAACTGAAGCTTTCTTT	CASSQGKTGGKTEAFF	TRBD1	TRBV4-2	TRBJ1-1	few	16
TGCGCCAGCAGTGAGAGGGGCTCCTACAATGAGCAGTTCTTC	CASSERGSYNEQFF	-	TRBV5-1	TRBJ2-1	once	14